A selection of T cell receptor beta chains follows, all from one sample in a study of PD-L1 blockade in urothelial cancer. The data were produced by immunoSEQ multiplex PCR, yet TCRdb's version contains in-frame clones alone and is incomplete. The top ten clones hold under 2% of a sample with some 120,000 clones, around nine tenths of them seen once. Sequencing was performed on PBMCs, taken around atezolizumab (anti-PD-L1) treatment. The receptors derive from a man aged 55 to 70 with urothelial cancer. Both conserved end residues are part of each CDR3. Fields, in order: CDR3 protein, CDR3 DNA, J gene, CDR3 length, V gene, clone size, D gene. The D gene is left open where the match is weak. Clone size is stated in some rows and not others, as once, few, many or a class when expanded.

CDR3: CASSLWTSGSRVETQYF
DNA: TGTGCCAGCAGTTTATGGACTAGCGGGAGTCGAGTGGAGACCCAGTACTTC
J: TRBJ2-5
length: 17
V: TRBV28
size: -
D: TRBD2

CDR3: CASSPGTGTYEQYF
DNA: TGCGCCAGCAGCCCCGGGACAGGGACATACGAGCAGTACTTC
J: TRBJ2-7
length: 14
V: TRBV5-1
size: once
D: TRBD1

CDR3: CASSGEDTSSYEQYF
DNA: TGTGCCAGCAGCGGGGAGGACACAAGCTCCTACGAGCAGTACTTC
J: TRBJ2-7
length: 15
V: TRBV5-4
size: once
D: -

CDR3: CASSVEGNRAESGETQYF
DNA: TGTGCCAGCAGCGTAGAGGGAAACAGGGCCGAATCCGGGGAGACCCAGTACTTC
J: TRBJ2-5
length: 18
V: TRBV9
size: -
D: -

CDR3: CASALTSGRSGELFF
DNA: TGTGCCAGCGCATTGACTAGCGGGAGATCCGGGGAGCTGTTTTTT
J: TRBJ2-2
length: 15
V: TRBV7-3
size: once
D: TRBD2

CDR3: CASSVTGISNQPQHF
DNA: TGTGCCAGCAGCGTAACCGGGATTTCCAATCAGCCCCAGCATTTT
J: TRBJ1-5
length: 15
V: TRBV11-2
size: -
D: -

CDR3: CASSVLADTGELFF
DNA: TGTGCCAGCAGCGTACTAGCGGACACCGGGGAGCTGTTTTTT
J: TRBJ2-2
length: 14
V: TRBV9
size: -
D: TRBD2

CDR3: CASSLTRGTEAFF
DNA: TGTGCCAGCAGTTTGACGCGGGGCACTGAAGCTTTCTTT
J: TRBJ1-1
length: 13
V: TRBV13
size: -
D: -

CDR3: CATSRVGTSGEETQYF
DNA: TGTGCCACCAGCAGAGTTGGGACTAGCGGTGAAGAGACCCAGTACTTC
J: TRBJ2-5
length: 16
V: TRBV15
size: -
D: TRBD2

CDR3: CASQGASSGNTIYF
DNA: TGTGCCAGCCAAGGGGCGAGCTCTGGAAACACCATATATTTT
J: TRBJ1-3
length: 14
V: TRBV19
size: -
D: -

CDR3: CASSVAPGLAGKGEQYF
DNA: TGTGCCAGCAGCGTAGCTCCCGGACTAGCGGGAAAGGGCGAGCAGTACTTC
J: TRBJ2-7
length: 17
V: TRBV9
size: -
D: TRBD2

CDR3: CASSLSQGRTEAFF
DNA: TGTGCCAGCAGTTTATCGCAGGGAAGGACTGAAGCTTTCTTT
J: TRBJ1-1
length: 14
V: TRBV28
size: -
D: -

CDR3: CASSSGVHSSYNEQFF
DNA: TGTGCCAGCAGTTCTGGCGTCCACAGCTCCTACAATGAGCAGTTCTTC
J: TRBJ2-1
length: 16
V: TRBV6-6
size: -
D: -

CDR3: CASRDDRGNTEAFF
DNA: TGTGCCAGCAGGGACGACAGGGGGAACACTGAAGCTTTCTTT
J: TRBJ1-1
length: 14
V: TRBV6-1
size: -
D: TRBD1

CDR3: CASSLGATDSGTQYF
DNA: TGTGCCAGCAGCTTAGGGGCTACGGACAGCGGTACGCAGTATTTT
J: TRBJ2-3
length: 15
V: TRBV7-3
size: -
D: -

CDR3: CASSFRTGNSNQPQHF
DNA: TGTGCCAGCAGTTTTCGGACAGGGAATAGCAATCAGCCCCAGCATTTT
J: TRBJ1-5
length: 16
V: TRBV2
size: few
D: TRBD1

CDR3: CASSYSGRTQYF
DNA: TGTGCCAGCAGTTACTCGGGTCGTACGCAGTATTTT
J: TRBJ2-3
length: 12
V: TRBV7-3
size: -
D: -

CDR3: CASKGVGDTEAFF
DNA: TGTGCCAGTAAGGGGGTTGGGGACACTGAAGCTTTCTTT
J: TRBJ1-1
length: 13
V: TRBV6-5
size: -
D: -

CDR3: CASSPWTSSGTGELFF
DNA: TGTGCCAGTAGTCCGTGGACTAGCTCGGGCACCGGGGAGCTGTTTTTT
J: TRBJ2-2
length: 16
V: TRBV19
size: -
D: TRBD2

CDR3: CSVARDRYTGELFF
DNA: TGCAGCGTTGCCCGGGACAGGTACACCGGGGAGCTGTTTTTT
J: TRBJ2-2
length: 14
V: TRBV29-1
size: -
D: TRBD1

CDR3: CASSRSSQGGGQPQHF
DNA: TGTGCTAGCAGCAGATCCTCACAGGGCGGAGGTCAGCCCCAGCATTTT
J: TRBJ1-5
length: 16
V: TRBV7-7
size: -
D: -

CDR3: CASSRTDGGGETQYF
DNA: TGTGCCAGCAGCCGGACGGACGGAGGTGGAGAGACCCAGTACTTC
J: TRBJ2-5
length: 15
V: TRBV7-3
size: -
D: -

CDR3: CASSIGDRATEAFF
DNA: TGTGCCAGTAGTATAGGGGACAGGGCCACTGAAGCTTTCTTT
J: TRBJ1-1
length: 14
V: TRBV19
size: -
D: TRBD1

CDR3: CASRPSGSGANVLTF
DNA: TGTGCCAGCAGGCCCTCAGGATCTGGGGCCAACGTCCTGACTTTC
J: TRBJ2-6
length: 15
V: TRBV28
size: -
D: -

CDR3: CASRPRRGVDSNEQFF
DNA: TGTGCCAGCAGGCCGCGACGGGGGGTGGACAGCAATGAGCAGTTCTTC
J: TRBJ2-1
length: 16
V: TRBV6-6
size: -
D: -

CDR3: CASSSAGGAGTSGSRFGYNEQFF
DNA: TGCGCCAGCAGCTCGGCAGGGGGCGCCGGGACTAGCGGGAGCAGGTTTGGATACAATGAGCAGTTCTTC
J: TRBJ2-1
length: 23
V: TRBV5-1
size: -
D: TRBD2

CDR3: CASSLGASGEAQETQYF
DNA: TGTGCCAGCAGTCTAGGGGCCAGCGGGGAGGCCCAAGAGACCCAGTACTTC
J: TRBJ2-5
length: 17
V: TRBV7-9
size: few
D: TRBD2

CDR3: CASCVVGTGDTGELFF
DNA: TGTGCCAGCTGCGTGGTAGGGACAGGGGACACCGGGGAGCTGTTTTTT
J: TRBJ2-2
length: 16
V: TRBV2
size: -
D: TRBD1

CDR3: CASSPRRDIQYF
DNA: TGTGCCAGCAGCCCCCGGAGGGACATTCAGTACTTC
J: TRBJ2-4
length: 12
V: TRBV27
size: -
D: -

CDR3: CSVGDPRLANYGYTF
DNA: TGCAGCGTTGGCGACCCCAGGTTAGCTAACTATGGCTACACCTTC
J: TRBJ1-2
length: 15
V: TRBV29-1
size: once
D: -

CDR3: CASSPRGDGYTF
DNA: TGTGCCAGCAGTCCCAGGGGTGATGGCTACACCTTC
J: TRBJ1-2
length: 12
V: TRBV27
size: -
D: -

CDR3: CASSQQGAGSAGQYF
DNA: TGCGCCAGCAGTCAACAGGGGGCCGGTAGCGCAGGGCAGTATTTT
J: TRBJ2-3
length: 15
V: TRBV10-1
size: -
D: TRBD1

CDR3: CASSGGRGRRADTQYF
DNA: TGTGCCAGCAGCGGCGGTCGGGGGAGAAGGGCAGATACGCAGTATTTT
J: TRBJ2-3
length: 16
V: TRBV5-4
size: -
D: -

CDR3: CASSTGGARHEQYF
DNA: TGTGCCAGCAGTACAGGGGGTGCTCGTCACGAGCAGTACTTC
J: TRBJ2-7
length: 14
V: TRBV28
size: -
D: TRBD1

CDR3: CASSLILPGQGSNTGELFF
DNA: TGTGCCAGCTCACTTATCCTACCGGGACAGGGCTCCAACACCGGGGAGCTGTTTTTT
J: TRBJ2-2
length: 19
V: TRBV18
size: -
D: TRBD1

CDR3: CASSPSFQVDTIYF
DNA: TGTGCCAGCTCACCAAGCTTCCAGGTGGACACCATATATTTT
J: TRBJ1-3
length: 14
V: TRBV18
size: -
D: -

CDR3: CASSSGQGYNSPLHF
DNA: TGCGCCAGCAGCTCCGGACAGGGCTATAATTCACCCCTCCACTTT
J: TRBJ1-6
length: 15
V: TRBV5-1
size: -
D: TRBD1

CDR3: CASSLPGQIEAFF
DNA: TGCGCCAGCAGCTTGCCCGGACAGATTGAAGCTTTCTTT
J: TRBJ1-1
length: 13
V: TRBV5-1
size: -
D: -

CDR3: CASSRDGSRNEKLFF
DNA: TGTGCCAGCAGCCGCGACGGGAGCCGTAATGAAAAACTGTTTTTT
J: TRBJ1-4
length: 15
V: TRBV5-5
size: -
D: -

CDR3: CASSVGGMANEKLFF
DNA: TGTGCCAGCAGTGTTGGGGGGATGGCTAATGAAAAACTGTTTTTT
J: TRBJ1-4
length: 15
V: TRBV2
size: -
D: -

CDR3: CASSFSTRGTGELFF
DNA: TGTGCCAGCAGCTTCTCGACAAGGGGCACCGGGGAGCTGTTTTTT
J: TRBJ2-2
length: 15
V: TRBV7-3
size: -
D: -

CDR3: CASSQVFTQGSKNIQYF
DNA: TGTGCCAGCAGCCAGGTCTTTACTCAGGGGTCCAAAAACATTCAGTACTTC
J: TRBJ2-4
length: 17
V: TRBV14
size: once
D: -

CDR3: CASSHPVPQNIQYF
DNA: TGTGCCAGCAGTCACCCGGTACCCCAAAACATTCAGTACTTC
J: TRBJ2-4
length: 14
V: TRBV28
size: few
D: -

CDR3: CASSYSSGMNTEAFF
DNA: TGTGCCAGCAGTTACTCGTCGGGGATGAACACTGAAGCTTTCTTT
J: TRBJ1-1
length: 15
V: TRBV6-5
size: -
D: -

CDR3: CAISGDRGVTGELFF
DNA: TGTGCCATCAGTGGCGACAGGGGTGTGACCGGGGAGCTGTTTTTT
J: TRBJ2-2
length: 15
V: TRBV10-3
size: -
D: TRBD1

CDR3: CAISGLAGASTDTQYF
DNA: TGTGCCATCAGTGGGCTAGCGGGGGCTAGCACAGATACGCAGTATTTT
J: TRBJ2-3
length: 16
V: TRBV10-3
size: -
D: TRBD2

CDR3: CASSMEVAGNQETQYF
DNA: TGTGCCAGTAGTATGGAAGTAGCGGGGAACCAAGAGACCCAGTACTTC
J: TRBJ2-5
length: 16
V: TRBV19
size: -
D: TRBD2

CDR3: CASRPWHQPQHF
DNA: TGTGCCAGCAGGCCCTGGCATCAGCCCCAGCATTTT
J: TRBJ1-5
length: 12
V: TRBV25-1
size: -
D: -

CDR3: CASSQDPQGADGYTF
DNA: TGCGCCAGCAGCCAAGACCCACAGGGGGCGGATGGCTACACCTTC
J: TRBJ1-2
length: 15
V: TRBV4-3
size: -
D: TRBD1

CDR3: CASSFAGESTDTQYF
DNA: TGTGCCAGCAGCTTTGCGGGGGAAAGCACAGATACGCAGTATTTT
J: TRBJ2-3
length: 15
V: TRBV7-9
size: -
D: TRBD2